This paragraph covers one TCR beta chain sequence. The data originate from a study of blood T cell repertoires in COVID-19. This CDR3 contains 16 residues. Germline lookup yields CDR1 MRHNA and CDR2 SNTAGT. J lost 5 bases, V lost 4 bases, and 9 bases had no gene match. Repertoires were generated with immunoSEQ multiplex PCR, while TCRdb's copy carries only in-frame clones and drops some. The sample holds 140,000 to 150,000 clones, over 75% seen once. Material: peripheral blood. The source is a woman aged 45 to 65 with acute or convalescent COVID-19. V usage is TRBV6-4 and J usage is TRBJ2-3; 10 bases are a match to TRBD2. The CDR3 region is CASSARSGGYRDTQYF. The CDR3 coding sequence is TGTGCCAGCAGTGCTCGTAGCGGGGGGTACAGAGATACGCAGTATTTT.